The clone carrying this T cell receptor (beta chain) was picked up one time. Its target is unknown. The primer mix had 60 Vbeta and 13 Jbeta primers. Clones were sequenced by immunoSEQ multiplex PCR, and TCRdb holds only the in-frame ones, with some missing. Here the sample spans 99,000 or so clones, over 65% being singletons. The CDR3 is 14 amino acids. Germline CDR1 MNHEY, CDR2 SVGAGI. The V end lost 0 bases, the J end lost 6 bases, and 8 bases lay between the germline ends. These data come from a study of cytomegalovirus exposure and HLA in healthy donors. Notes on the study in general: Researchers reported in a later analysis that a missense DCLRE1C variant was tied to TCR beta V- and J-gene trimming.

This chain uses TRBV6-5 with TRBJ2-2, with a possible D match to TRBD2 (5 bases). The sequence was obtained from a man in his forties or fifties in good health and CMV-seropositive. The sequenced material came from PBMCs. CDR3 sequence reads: CASSYSSGAGELFF. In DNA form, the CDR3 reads TGTGCCAGCAGTTACTCCTCCGGGGCCGGGGAGCTGTTTTTT.